This T cell receptor (beta chain) derives from a study of cytomegalovirus exposure and HLA in healthy donors. About the research overall: Early release data held 75 million to 100 million unique TCRs from HLA-typed donors.

Germline V gene sequence: CDR1 MGHRA, CDR2 YSYEKL. The V gene end was trimmed by 3 bases and the J gene end by 4 bases; junction bases not matched to a gene: 12. There are 17 residues in the CDR3. Study-wide results and caveats: Another analysis was done later, and it associated around 16,000 TCR beta sequences with HLA alleles at 0.05 false discovery rate. Presence/absence analyses assumed roughly uniform sequencing depth across donors.

A multiplex PCR was run with 60 Vbeta primers and 13 Jbeta primers. Measured with immunoSEQ multiplex PCR; TCRdb has only the in-frame clones, and not every one. The sample yields approximately 160,000 clones, roughly 80% seen once. Worth noting for this clone: Antigen unknown.

This clonotype originated in a male donor in good health and CMV-seronegative. Sequencing input: PBMCs. This chain joins TRBV4-1 and TRBJ2-1, with TRBD2 identical over 7 bases. The CDR3 region is CASSQANRDYNYNEQFF. CDR3 in DNA: TGCGCCAGCAGCCAGGCCAACCGGGACTACAATTACAATGAGCAGTTCTTC.